This passage covers 17 T cell receptor beta chains from one sample sequenced in a study of low-dose radiotherapy and immunotherapy resistance in tumors. Time point in this sample: after trial treatment. The treatment is: LDRT plus nivolumab, ipilimumab, low-dose cyclophosphamide and aspirin (RACIN trial). cDNA synthesis used a TRAV/TRBV-specific primer set for both chains. TCR amplification ran approximately 22 PCR cycles using constant-region and V-primer adapter primers. TCRdb called the reads again in MiXCR, with one record for every CDR3 protein. The table lists tens of thousands of distinct CDR3 sequences, about 17% of them singletons, with approximately 1.5% in the top ten. The input for sequencing was PBMCs, taken after low-dose radiotherapy plus immunotherapy. The receptors shown here come from a male donor with prostate cancer.

This chain uses TRBV24-1 with TRBJ2-6; 8 positions match TRBD2. CDR3 length: 18 residues. Per germline, CDR1 KGHDR and CDR2 SFDVKD. Trimming removed 5 bases from V and 2 bases from J; junction bases left unmatched: 10. CDR3 sequence reads: CATSGGISGTTGANVLTF. The CDR3 DNA follows: TGTGCCACCAGTGGAGGTATTAGCGGGACAACTGGGGCCAACGTCCTGACTTTC.

This clonotype has ten or more counts. V and J are TRBV25-1 and TRBJ2-7, with D uncertain. Germline V gene lookup returns CDR1 MGHDK and CDR2 SYGVNS. The CDR3 runs 15 residues. Trimming stripped 1 base from V and 2 bases from J, with 12 bases between. CDR3 loop: CASSEFYGDTYEQYF. The CDR3, as DNA: TGTGCCAGCAGTGAATTTTACGGTGATACCTACGAGCAGTACTTC.

The sample holds many counts of this clonotype. The V and J genes are TRBV7-2 and TRBJ2-2, with 8 bases matching TRBD2. From germline, CDR1 is SGHTA and CDR2 FQGNSA. The CDR3 has 14 amino acids. V lost 4 bases to trimming and J lost 5 bases; unmatched junction nucleotides: 3. CDR3 protein: CASSYRLATGELFF. The DNA of the CDR3 is TGTGCCAGCAGCTATAGACTAGCGACCGGGGAGCTGTTTTTT.

This clonotype has ten or more counts. The rearrangement uses TRBV4-1 and TRBJ2-1, with 8 bases that match TRBD2. Germline V gene lookup returns CDR1 MGHRA and CDR2 YSYEKL. Trimming removed 3 bases from V and 2 bases from J; junction bases left unmatched: 3. The CDR3 has 15 amino acids. In nucleotides, the CDR3 is TGCGCCAGCAGCCAGATAGCGGGGACCTACAATGAGCAGTTCTTC. Protein product: CASSQIAGTYNEQFF.

There are many counts of this clonotype. This chain uses TRBV7-2 with TRBJ2-7; 7 positions agree with TRBD2. Trimming removed 3 bases from V and 7 bases from J; junction bases left unmatched: 6. The CDR3 consists of 13 residues. The germline gives CDR1 SGHTA, CDR2 FQGNSA. CDR3 bases: TGTGCCAGCAGCTTGGCGGGACTACGTGAGCAGTACTTC. It translates to CASSLAGLREQYF.

This clonotype was seen only a few times. The CDR3 is CASKFIPNEKLFF. The CDR3 nucleotides are TGTGCCAGCAAGTTTATCCCCAATGAAAAACTGTTTTTT. The genes are TRBV27 and TRBJ1-4; D remains ambiguous. Trimming left V 7 bases short and J 5 bases short, with 11 bases between. CDR3 length: 13 residues. Germline assignment: CDR1 MNHEY and CDR2 SMNVEV (reference sequence).

Many counts were recorded for this clonotype. The chain joins TRBV7-9 to TRBJ2-7, with D perhaps TRBD1 or TRBD2 (5 bases each). The V gene lost 5 bases and the J gene lost 13 bases, with 18 bases spanning the gap. Germline CDR1 is SEHNR and CDR2 is FQNEAQ (reference sequence). CDR3 length: 12 amino acids. This CDR3 reads CASSGTATWVYF. The CDR3 nucleotides are TGTGCCAGCAGCGGGACGGCTACCTGGGTATACTTC.

As regards this clonotype: This likely reflects a read error, since a far larger clone is one base away. J is TRBJ2-1 and V is TRBV28; 7 bases line up with TRBD2. The CDR3 length is 14 residues. Germline assignment: CDR1 MDHEN and CDR2 SYDVKM. V shed 1 base and J 10 bases; nucleotides not matched to a gene: 7. The CDR3 region is CASSLLAGAREQFF. For the CDR3, the DNA is TGTGCCAGCAGTTTATTGGCGGGAGCCCGCGAGCAGTTCTTC.

The table lists this clonotype with many counts. The CDR3 coding sequence is TGCAGTGCTAGAGAGGCAGGGGTTCGGGAAAAACTGTTTTTT. This translates into CSAREAGVREKLFF. This chain connects TRBV20-1 to TRBJ1-4; D may be TRBD1 (6 bases). The germline V gene encodes CDR1 DFQATT and CDR2 SNEGSKA (reference sequence). V lost 0 bases to trimming and J lost 8 bases, with 13 bases between them. The CDR3 contains 14 residues.

This clonotype occurred many times. This chain uses TRBV2 with TRBJ2-1; 8 bases line up with TRBD2. Germline CDR1 and CDR2: SNHLY and FYNNEI. After removal of 7 bases from V and 8 bases from J, the junction contained 13 bases not matched to a gene. The CDR3 is 15 residues long. The CDR3 spells CASTVSSGIFDEQFF. The CDR3 region has the DNA TGTGCCAGCACCGTGAGTAGCGGGATTTTCGATGAGCAGTTCTTC.

This sequence joins TRBV28 and TRBJ2-7; D unclear. Germline V gene lookup returns CDR1 MDHEN and CDR2 SYDVKM. CDR3 size: 13 residues. The CDR3 loop reads CATLLGTTREQYF. In DNA, the CDR3 is TGTGCGACCCTCCTGGGCACCACCCGCGAGCAGTACTTC.

This clonotype was recorded at least ten times. This rearrangement joins TRBV23-1 to TRBJ1-5, with D possibly being TRBD1 (5 bases). TRBV23-1 is recorded as an ORF, its role being uncertain. V shed 2 bases and J shed 1 base, with 15 bases lying between them. This CDR3 has 17 amino acids. The CDR3 loop is CASSQRADGGSNQPQHF. In DNA form, the CDR3 reads TGCGCCAGCAGTCAACGGGCCGATGGGGGAAGCAATCAGCCCCAGCATTTT.

This chain joins TRBV5-1 and TRBJ2-7, with 10 bases that match TRBD1. The CDR3 sequence is 14 residues long. The trim removed 6 bases at V and 4 bases at J, leaving 7 bases unmatched. Germline CDR1 SGHRS, CDR2 YFSETQ. Written as DNA, the CDR3 is TGCGCCAGCATGTGGGACAGGGGACTATACGAGCAGTACTTC. Translating it yields CASMWDRGLYEQYF.

This clonotype was counted at least ten times. This rearrangement joins TRBV18 to TRBJ1-1; a weak D match, TRBD1 (5 bases). The CDR3 runs to 15 residues. Trimming shortened V by 2 bases and J by 1 base, and 11 bases separated the two germline ends. Germline V CDR1 and CDR2: KGHSH, LQKENI. The CDR3 DNA follows: TGTGCCAGCTCACCAGTGGCAGGGACGAACACTGAAGCTTTCTTT. Amino acid sequence: CASSPVAGTNTEAFF.

In its sample, this clonotype was seen a few times. This chain joins TRBV27 and TRBJ2-3; no clear D gene. Germline V CDR1 and CDR2: MNHEY, SMNVEV (reference sequence). The CDR3 consists of 15 residues. Trimming took off 2 bases at V and 2 bases at J, with 11 bases between the two ends. CDR3 sequence reads: CASSLRRPDTDTQYF. CDR3 DNA sequence: TGTGCCAGCAGTTTAAGGCGACCCGACACAGATACGCAGTATTTT.

This clonotype was observed at least ten times. This chain joins TRBV7-2 and TRBJ1-2; tentatively, D is TRBD1 (6 bases). The V and J ends lost 4 bases and 8 bases respectively, with 11 bases between them. CDR3 length: 12 residues. Germline V gene data show CDR1 as SGHTA and CDR2 as FQGNSA. The CDR3 bases are TGTGCCAGCAGCTCGGGACATCGGGGCTACACCTTC. Translating it yields CASSSGHRGYTF.

This clonotype was counted ten times or more. The rearrangement uses TRBV3-1 and TRBJ2-6; D is unresolved. Between the trimmed V and J ends, which lost 4 bases and 0 bases, there was a span of 4 bases. Germline loops: CDR1 LGHDT, CDR2 YNNKEL (reference sequence). The CDR3 spans 14 residues. In DNA form, the CDR3 reads TGTGCCAGCAGCCCAATCTCTGGGGCCAACGTCCTGACTTTC. Translated, it gives CASSPISGANVLTF.